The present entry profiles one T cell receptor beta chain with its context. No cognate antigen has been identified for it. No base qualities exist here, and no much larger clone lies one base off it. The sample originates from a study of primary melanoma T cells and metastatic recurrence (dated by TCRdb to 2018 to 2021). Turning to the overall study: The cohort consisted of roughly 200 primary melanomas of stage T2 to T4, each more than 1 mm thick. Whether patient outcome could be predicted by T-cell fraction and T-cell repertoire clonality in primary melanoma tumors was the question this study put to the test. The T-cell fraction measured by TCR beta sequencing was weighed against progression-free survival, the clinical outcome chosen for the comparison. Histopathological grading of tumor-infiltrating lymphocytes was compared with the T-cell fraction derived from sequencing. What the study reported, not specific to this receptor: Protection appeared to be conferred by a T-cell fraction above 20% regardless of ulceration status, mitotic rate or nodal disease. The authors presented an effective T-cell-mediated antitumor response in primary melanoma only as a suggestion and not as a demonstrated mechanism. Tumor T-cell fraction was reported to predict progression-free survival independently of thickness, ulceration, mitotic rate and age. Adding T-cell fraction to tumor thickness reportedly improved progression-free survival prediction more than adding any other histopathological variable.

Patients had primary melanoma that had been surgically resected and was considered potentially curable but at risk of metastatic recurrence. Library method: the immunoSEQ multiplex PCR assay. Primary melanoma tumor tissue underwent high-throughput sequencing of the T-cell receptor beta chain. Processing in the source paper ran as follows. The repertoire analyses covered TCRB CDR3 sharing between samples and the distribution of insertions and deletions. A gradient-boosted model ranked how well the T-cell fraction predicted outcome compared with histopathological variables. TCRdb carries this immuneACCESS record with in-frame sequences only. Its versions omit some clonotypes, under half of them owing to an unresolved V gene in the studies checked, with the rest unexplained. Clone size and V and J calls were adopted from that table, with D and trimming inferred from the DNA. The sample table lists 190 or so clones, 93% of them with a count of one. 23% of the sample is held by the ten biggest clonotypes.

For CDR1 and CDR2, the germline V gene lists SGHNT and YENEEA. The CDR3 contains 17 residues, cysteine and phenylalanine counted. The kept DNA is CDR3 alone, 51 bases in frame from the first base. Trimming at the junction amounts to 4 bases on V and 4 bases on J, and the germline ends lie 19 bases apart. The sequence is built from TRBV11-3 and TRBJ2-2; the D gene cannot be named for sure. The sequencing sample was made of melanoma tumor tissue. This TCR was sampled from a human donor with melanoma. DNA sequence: TGTGCCAGCAGCTCTACCCCTCGGCGTTCGGGCACCGGGGAGCTGTTTTTT. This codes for CASSSTPRRSGTGELFF.